The T cell receptor (beta chain) under discussion was sequenced for a study of patients and donors after allogeneic stem cell transplantation. TCRdb fed the RT-PCR reads into MiXCR, producing one record per CDR3 protein. This table holds 190,000 or so distinct CDR3 sequences, 35% to 45% found once. Germline lookup yields CDR1 MNHEY and CDR2 SVGEGT. The CDR3 length is 13 residues. The germline V and J ends were trimmed by 6 bases and 4 bases, with 12 bases remaining between them. Sequencing was carried out using blood, either unsorted or a sorted T cell fraction (not recorded which). The sequence derives from a human donor who was either an allogeneic HSCT recipient or a stem cell or donor lymphocyte infusion donor (not recorded which). It is not recorded whose cells these are; they may come from a transplant donor. The chain employs TRBV6-2 or TRBV6-3 and TRBJ1-1; D gene unclear. CDR3 in amino acids: CASRDREVTEAFF. The CDR3 bases are TGTGCCAGCAGGGACCGGGAGGTCACTGAAGCTTTCTTT.